The 14 T cell receptor beta chains below come from one sample, sequenced in a study of CD8+ T cells in alopecia areata. Treatment meaning: oral pan-JAK inhibitor, 5-10 mg twice daily. After isolation, RNA underwent reverse transcription to generate cDNA as the sequencing template. Libraries were prepared by immunoSEQ multiplex PCR; TCRdb keeps only in-frame clonotypes and omits some of them. The profile covers some 100,000 clones, with around 60% appearing a single time and over 15% taken by the ten largest. This specimen consisted of CD8+ T cells sorted from blood, obtained at approximately week 60, from a patient treated with tofacitinib. The source is a human donor with alopecia areata.

The chain carries TRBV9 and TRBJ2-6; 10 nucleotides line up with TRBD1. Per germline, CDR1 SGDLS and CDR2 YYNGEE. V was pared by 0 bases and J by 0 bases, with 15 bases of the junction left unmatched. The CDR3 has 22 amino acids. The DNA of the CDR3 is TGTGCCAGCAGCGTAGAGGATTGGACCCCGGGACAGGGGACCTCTGGGGCCAACGTCCTGACTTTC. As protein: CASSVEDWTPGQGTSGANVLTF.

The chain joins TRBV11-3 to TRBJ2-1, with 7 bases lining up with TRBD2. After removal of 5 bases from V and 5 bases from J, the junction contained 9 bases not matched to a gene. The CDR3 is made up of 15 amino acids. In germline, CDR1 is SGHNT, CDR2 YENEEA. CDR3 coding DNA: TGTGCCAGCAGCCCTTGGGACTACCAGAACAATGAGCAGTTCTTC. Protein: CASSPWDYQNNEQFF.

The rearrangement links TRBV15 to TRBJ2-5, with D possibly TRBD1 on 5 matching bases. The CDR3 has 18 amino acids. Trimming cost V 0 bases and J 4 bases, with 21 bases left between them. Germline assignment: CDR1 LNHNV and CDR2 YYDKDF (reference sequence). The CDR3 spells CATSREGFGQGLRETQYF. The CDR3 DNA reads as TGTGCCACCAGCAGAGAGGGCTTTGGGCAGGGCCTCCGAGAGACCCAGTACTTC. The full variable domain, completed using reference TRBV15 and TRBJ2-5, is DAMVIQNPRYQVTQFGKPVTLSCSQTLNHNVMYWYQQKSSQAPKLLFHYYDKDFNNEADTPDNFQSRRPNTSFCFLDIRSPGLGDTAMYLCATSREGFGQGLRETQYFGPGTRLLVL.

The rearrangement uses TRBV30 and TRBJ2-4; either TRBD1 or TRBD2 may supply D (5 bases each). CDR1 GTSNPN and CDR2 SVGIG come from the germline V gene (reference sequence). The CDR3 length is 13 residues. Deletions cut 4 bases from V and 1 base from J, with 8 bases between. The CDR3 coding sequence is TGTGCCTGGAATGAGGGGGCCAAAAACATTCAGTACTTC. Residues: CAWNEGAKNIQYF.

The chain is built from TRBV5-4 and TRBJ2-5; 7 nucleotides line up with TRBD1. The V gene's germline CDR1 is SGHNT and CDR2 YYREEE (reference sequence). This CDR3 contains 16 residues. With V trimmed by 2 bases and J by 5 bases, 12 bases remained unmatched. CDR3 amino acids: CASSFARQGKMETQYF. The CDR3 DNA sequence: TGTGCCAGCAGCTTCGCTCGACAGGGAAAAATGGAGACCCAGTACTTC.

This clone has just a few counts. V is TRBV14 and J is TRBJ2-3; D is ambiguous. Germline CDR1 SGHDN, CDR2 FVKESK. The ends were cut back, 5 bases at V and 2 bases at J, with 17 bases in the middle. The CDR3 length is 16 residues. In DNA, the CDR3 is TGTGCCAGCAGCAAGTGGGCAGATATTCCCACAGATACGCAGTATTTT. This sequence encodes CASSKWADIPTDTQYF. The complete variable domain, with remaining parts taken from reference TRBV14 and TRBJ2-3, reads EAGVTQFPSHSVIEKGQTVTLRCDPISGHDNLYWYRRVMGKEIKFLLHFVKESKQDESGMPNNRFLAERTGGTYSTLKVQPAELEDSGVYFCASSKWADIPTDTQYFGPGTRLTVL.

This clone was detected once. The V and J genes are TRBV4-1 and TRBJ2-3; 7 bases align to TRBD1. The germline V gene encodes CDR1 MGHRA and CDR2 YSYEKL. The V and J ends lost 1 base and 3 bases, in that order; junction bases with no gene match: 4. The CDR3 extends over 15 amino acids. The chain's CDR3 is CASSQGGQFTDTQYF. In DNA, the CDR3 is TGCGCCAGCAGCCAAGGGGGACAGTTTACAGATACGCAGTATTTT.

CDR3: CATSRDRGGSPLHF. CDR3 sequence (DNA): TGTGCCACCAGCAGAGACAGGGGGGGATCACCCCTCCACTTT. This sequence joins TRBV15 and TRBJ1-6, with TRBD1 identical over 7 bases. Germline CDR1 LNHNV, CDR2 YYDKDF (reference sequence). The junction had 3 bases not matched to a gene; V was cut back by 0 bases and J by 10 bases. The CDR3 length is 14 residues.

The chain recombines TRBV5-1 with TRBJ1-5; TRBD1 agrees at 9 bases. This CDR3 has 14 amino acids. Germline lookup yields CDR1 SGHRS and CDR2 YFSETQ. V lost 3 bases and J lost 4; bases outside the gene matches: 2. CDR3 coding DNA: TGCGCCAGCAGCTGGGACAGGGAAAATCAGCCCCAGCATTTT. This gives the protein CASSWDRENQPQHF.

This clone was picked up one time. The chain is built from TRBV6-5 and TRBJ2-1; perhaps TRBD1 as D (5 bases). Germline CDR1 reads MNHEY; CDR2 reads SVGAGI. This CDR3 comprises 16 residues. With 4 bases removed from V and 5 bases from J, the gap between germline ends came to 18 bases. CDR3 in amino acids: CASSSARTHDNNEQFF. The CDR3 DNA is TGTGCCAGCAGTTCGGCTAGGACACATGACAACAATGAGCAGTTCTTC.

The rearrangement uses TRBV5-1 and TRBJ2-3; 7 bases align to TRBD2. This CDR3 has 17 amino acids. Germline V gene data show CDR1 as SGHRS and CDR2 as YFSETQ. With 4 bases clipped from V and 4 bases from J, the junction kept 15 bases outside the gene matches. The CDR3 sequence is CASSPTTSTRPSDTQYF. The CDR3 DNA follows: TGCGCCAGCAGCCCGACGACTAGCACCAGACCTTCAGATACGCAGTATTTT. Looking up the rest from reference TRBV5-1 and TRBJ2-3 gives the full variable domain: KAGVTQTPRYLIKTRGQQVTLSCSPISGHRSVSWYQQTPGQGLQFLFEYFSETQRNKGNFPGRFSGRQFSNSRSEMNVSTLELGDSALYLCASSPTTSTRPSDTQYFGPGTRLTVL.

The chain recombines TRBV13 with TRBJ2-1; possible D gene TRBD1, 6 bases. The ends were cut back, 6 bases at V and 0 bases at J, with 12 bases in the middle. Per the germline V gene, CDR1 is PRHDT and CDR2 is FYEKMQ (reference sequence). The CDR3 loop spans 15 amino acids. The CDR3 coding sequence is TGTGCCAGCAGTCCACAGGGTCTCTCCTACAATGAGCAGTTCTTC. Its protein is CASSPQGLSYNEQFF.

The J gene is TRBJ1-5, the V gene TRBV2; 7 bases agree with TRBD1. With V trimmed by 6 bases and J by 5 bases, 7 bases remained unmatched. The CDR3 consists of 14 residues. Germline V gene lookup returns CDR1 SNHLY and CDR2 FYNNEI. The CDR3 coding sequence is TGTGCCAGCAGGGCTGACAGGGCGTATCAGCCCCAGCATTTT. It specifies CASRADRAYQPQHF.

The V gene is TRBV5-6, the J gene TRBJ2-3; 9 nucleotides line up with TRBD1. This CDR3 has 14 amino acids. The V gene's germline CDR1 is SGHDT and CDR2 YYEEEE. V was clipped by 2 bases and J by 7 bases; unmatched bases: 5. CDR3 region: CASSFGQGKNTQYF. In DNA form, the CDR3 reads TGTGCCAGCAGCTTCGGACAGGGGAAAAATACGCAGTATTTT.